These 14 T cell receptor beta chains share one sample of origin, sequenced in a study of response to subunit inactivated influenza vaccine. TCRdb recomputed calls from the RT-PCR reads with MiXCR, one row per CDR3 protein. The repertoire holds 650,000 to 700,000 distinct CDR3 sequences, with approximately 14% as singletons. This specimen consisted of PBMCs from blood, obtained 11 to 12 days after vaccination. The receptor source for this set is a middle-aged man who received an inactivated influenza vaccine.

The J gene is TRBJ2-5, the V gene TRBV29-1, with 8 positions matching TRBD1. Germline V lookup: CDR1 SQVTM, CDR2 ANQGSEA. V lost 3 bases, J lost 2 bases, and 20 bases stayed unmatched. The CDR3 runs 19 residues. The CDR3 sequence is CSVDPFARGLSIGQETQYF. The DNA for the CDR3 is TGCAGCGTTGACCCCTTTGCCAGGGGGCTTAGTATAGGGCAAGAGACCCAGTACTTC. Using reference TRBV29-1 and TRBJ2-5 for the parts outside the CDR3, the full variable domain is SAVISQKPSRDICQRGTSLTIQCQVDSQVTMMFWYRQQPGQSLTLIATANQGSEATYESGFVIDKFPISRPNLTFSTLTVSNMSPEDSSIYLCSVDPFARGLSIGQETQYFGPGTRLLVL.

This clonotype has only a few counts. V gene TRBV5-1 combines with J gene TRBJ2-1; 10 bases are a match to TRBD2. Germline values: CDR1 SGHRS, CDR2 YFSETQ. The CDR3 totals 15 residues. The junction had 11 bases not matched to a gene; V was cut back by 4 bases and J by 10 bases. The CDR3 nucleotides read TGCGCCAGCAGCCCAGGGAGCGGGGGGGCCAGGGAGCAGTTCTTC. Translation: CASSPGSGGAREQFF.

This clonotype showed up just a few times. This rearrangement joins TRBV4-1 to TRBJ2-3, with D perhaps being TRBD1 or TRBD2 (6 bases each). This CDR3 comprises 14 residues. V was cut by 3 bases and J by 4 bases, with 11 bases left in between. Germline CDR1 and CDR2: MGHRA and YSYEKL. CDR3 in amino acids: CASSQRDISDTQYF. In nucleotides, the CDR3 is TGCGCCAGCAGCCAGCGGGACATTTCAGATACGCAGTATTTT.

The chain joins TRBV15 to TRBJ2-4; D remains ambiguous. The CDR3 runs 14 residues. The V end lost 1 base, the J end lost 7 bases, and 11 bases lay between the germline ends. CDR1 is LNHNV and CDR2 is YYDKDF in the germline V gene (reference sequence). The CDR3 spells CATSRALPDNIQYF. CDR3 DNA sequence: TGTGCCACCAGCAGAGCTCTCCCAGACAACATTCAGTACTTC.

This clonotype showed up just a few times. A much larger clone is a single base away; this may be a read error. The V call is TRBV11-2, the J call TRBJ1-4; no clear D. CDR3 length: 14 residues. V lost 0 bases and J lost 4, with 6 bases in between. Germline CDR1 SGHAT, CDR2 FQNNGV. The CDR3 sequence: CASSLDRVNEKLFF. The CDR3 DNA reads TGTGCCAGCAGCTTAGATAGGGTTAATGAAAAACTGTTTTTT.

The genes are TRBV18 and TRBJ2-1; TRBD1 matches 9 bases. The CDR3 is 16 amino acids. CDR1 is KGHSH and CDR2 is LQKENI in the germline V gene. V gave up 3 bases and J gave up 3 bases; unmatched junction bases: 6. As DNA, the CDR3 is TGTGCCAGCTCACCCCGACAGGGGGGATTCTACAATGAGCAGTTCTTC. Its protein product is CASSPRQGGFYNEQFF.

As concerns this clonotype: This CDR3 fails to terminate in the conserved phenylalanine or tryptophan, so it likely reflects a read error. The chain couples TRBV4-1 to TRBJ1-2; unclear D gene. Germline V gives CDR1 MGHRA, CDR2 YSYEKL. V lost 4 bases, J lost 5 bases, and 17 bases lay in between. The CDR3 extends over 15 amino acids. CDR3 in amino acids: CASSPPRGSPYGYTY. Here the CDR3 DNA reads TGCGCCAGCAGCCCTCCGCGGGGTTCTCCATATGGCTACACCTAC.

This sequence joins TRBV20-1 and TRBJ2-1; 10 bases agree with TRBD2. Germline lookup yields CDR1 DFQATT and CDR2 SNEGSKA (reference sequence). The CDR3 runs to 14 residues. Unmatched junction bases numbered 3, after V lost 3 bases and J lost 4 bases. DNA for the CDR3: TGCAGTGCTAGGCTAGCGGGGGCTTACAATGAGCAGTTCTTC. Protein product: CSARLAGAYNEQFF.

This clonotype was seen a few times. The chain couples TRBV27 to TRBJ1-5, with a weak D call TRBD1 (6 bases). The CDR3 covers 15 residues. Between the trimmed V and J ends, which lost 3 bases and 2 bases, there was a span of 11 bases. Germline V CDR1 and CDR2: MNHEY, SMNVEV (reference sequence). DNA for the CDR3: TGTGCCAGCAGTTTCCAGGGGAGGCGCAATCAGCCCCAGCATTTT. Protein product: CASSFQGRRNQPQHF.

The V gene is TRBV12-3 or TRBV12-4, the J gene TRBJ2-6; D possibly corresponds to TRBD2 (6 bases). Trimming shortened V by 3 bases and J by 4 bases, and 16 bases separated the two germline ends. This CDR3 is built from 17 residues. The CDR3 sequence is CASSLEGRRSGANVLTF. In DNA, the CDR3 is TGTGCCAGCAGTTTGGAGGGACGGCGCTCCGGGGCCAACGTCCTGACTTTC.

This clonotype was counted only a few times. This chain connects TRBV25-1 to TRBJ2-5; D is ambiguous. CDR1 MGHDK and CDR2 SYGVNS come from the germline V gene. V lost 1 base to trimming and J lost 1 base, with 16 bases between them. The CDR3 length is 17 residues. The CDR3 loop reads CASSELGRGRTQETQYF. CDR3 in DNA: TGTGCCAGCAGTGAATTGGGCCGTGGGCGGACCCAAGAGACCCAGTACTTC.

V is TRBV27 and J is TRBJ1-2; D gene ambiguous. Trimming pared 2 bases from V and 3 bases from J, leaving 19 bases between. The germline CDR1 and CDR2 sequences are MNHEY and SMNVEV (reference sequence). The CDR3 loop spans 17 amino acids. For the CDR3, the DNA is TGTGCCAGCAGTTTAAGATGGACCGCGGGCATTGACTATGGCTACACCTTC. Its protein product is CASSLRWTAGIDYGYTF.

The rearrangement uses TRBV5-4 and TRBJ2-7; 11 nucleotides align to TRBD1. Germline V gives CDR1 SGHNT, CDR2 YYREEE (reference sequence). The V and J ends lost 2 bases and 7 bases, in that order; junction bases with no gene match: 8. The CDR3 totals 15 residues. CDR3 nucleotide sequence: TGTGCCAGCAGCTTCCGGGACAGGGGGATCGAGGAGCAGTACTTC. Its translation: CASSFRDRGIEEQYF.

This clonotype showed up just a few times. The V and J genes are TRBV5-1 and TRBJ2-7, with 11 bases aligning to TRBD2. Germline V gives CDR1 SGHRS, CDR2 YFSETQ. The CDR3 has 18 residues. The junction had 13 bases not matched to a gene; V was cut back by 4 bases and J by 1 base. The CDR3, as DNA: TGCGCCAGCAGCCCCTACCCGACTAGCGGGGCGCAATCCTACGAGCAGTACTTC. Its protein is CASSPYPTSGAQSYEQYF.